Here is one TCR beta chain with its context. What it binds is unknown. At the time of sampling, donors were nominally healthy, though unrecorded immune exposures were likely. This sample stems from a study of cytomegalovirus exposure and HLA in healthy donors. General study results and limits: Follow-up analysis later connected one missense variant in DCLRE1C with trimming of TCR beta V- and J-genes.

The CDR3 sequence is 18 residues long. Trimming removed 3 bases from V and 0 bases from J; junction bases left unmatched: 6. Looked up from germline, CDR1 is SNHLY and CDR2 is FYNNEI. Both 60 Vbeta primers and 13 Jbeta primers went into the PCR. Measured with immunoSEQ multiplex PCR; TCRdb has only the in-frame clones, and not every one. Reported are 130,000 or so clones; the ten largest clones contain 2% to 2.5%. The TCR was taken from a woman aged 18-30 years in good health and CMV-seronegative. Sequenced sample: PBMCs. This chain connects TRBV2 to TRBJ1-4; 11 bases align to TRBD1. The CDR3 here is CASSDGGTGGATNEKLFF. As DNA, the CDR3 is TGTGCCAGCAGTGATGGCGGGACAGGGGGTGCAACTAATGAAAAACTGTTTTTT.